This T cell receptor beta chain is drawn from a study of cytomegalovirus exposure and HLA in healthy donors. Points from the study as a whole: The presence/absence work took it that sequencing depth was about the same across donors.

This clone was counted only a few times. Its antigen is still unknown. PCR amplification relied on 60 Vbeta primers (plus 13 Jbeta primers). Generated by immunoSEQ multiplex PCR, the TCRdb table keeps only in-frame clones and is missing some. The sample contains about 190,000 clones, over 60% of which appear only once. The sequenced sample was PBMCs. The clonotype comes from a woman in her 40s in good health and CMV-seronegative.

CDR3 in DNA: TGTGCCAGTACCTCGGGAGCGGGAGGGCCGGTCGAGCAGTACTTC. It translates to CASTSGAGGPVEQYF. The chain recombines TRBV19 with TRBJ2-7; 10 bases are shared with TRBD2. Germline lookup yields CDR1 LNHDA and CDR2 SQIVND (reference sequence). Trimming at V came to 7 bases and at J to 6 bases, leaving 12 bases not matched to a gene. The CDR3 spans 15 residues.